The 29 T cell receptor beta chains listed next were all sequenced from one sample in a study of blood T cells in healthy people across ages. Together with a sample-barcoded 5' primer, a J-beta primer mix was included in a second PCR lasting roughly 6 to 12 cycles. TCRdb re-called the 5' RACE reads with MiXCR, one entry per CDR3 protein. The sample yields around 500,000 distinct CDR3 sequences, around 48% seen once. The sample was blood. Every receptor here comes from a man older than 75 in good health.

The table lists this clonotype with many counts. The chain has TRBV6-5 and TRBJ1-3, with D uncertain. This CDR3 is built from 15 residues. V lost 0 bases and J lost 8, with 14 bases in between. Looked up from germline, CDR1 is MNHEY and CDR2 is SVGAGI. The CDR3 protein is CASSYSGRLDDTIYF. The DNA for the CDR3 is TGTGCCAGCAGTTACTCCGGACGGCTGGATGACACCATATATTTT.

This clonotype was detected only a few times. This sequence joins TRBV7-2 and TRBJ2-3, with TRBD2 identical over 13 bases. The V gene end was trimmed by 5 bases and the J gene end by 1 base; junction bases not matched to a gene: 9. The CDR3 runs to 18 residues. Germline CDR1 reads SGHTA; CDR2 reads FQGNSA. Here the CDR3 reads CASSIHGLAGVGTDTQYF. DNA of the CDR3: TGTGCCAGCAGCATCCACGGACTAGCGGGAGTTGGCACAGATACGCAGTATTTT.

This clonotype was counted only a few times. This chain links TRBV5-1 with TRBJ2-3; TRBD2 aligns across 10 bases. Germline-derived CDR1 and CDR2 are SGHRS and YFSETQ. With V trimmed by 0 bases and J by 1 base, 5 bases remained unmatched. CDR3 length equals 17 residues. CDR3 DNA sequence: TGCGCCAGCAGCTTGGTAGCGGGGGGCGCCCGCACAGATACGCAGTATTTT. Encoded protein: CASSLVAGGARTDTQYF.

The V gene is TRBV12-3 or TRBV12-4, the J gene TRBJ1-6, with D hard to call. V was cut by 2 bases and J by 4 bases, with 3 bases left in between. This CDR3 comprises 13 residues. The CDR3 here is CASSLNYNSPLHF. The CDR3 DNA sequence: TGTGCCAGCAGTTTAAATTATAATTCACCCCTCCACTTT.

This clonotype was counted a few times. The chain carries TRBV4-3 and TRBJ2-7; 8 positions match TRBD2. The CDR3 length is 15 residues. Germline V gene lookup returns CDR1 LGHNA and CDR2 YSLEER. The junction had 6 bases not matched to a gene; V was cut back by 3 bases and J by 2 bases. CDR3 loop: CASSHLVAGTYEQYF. In nucleotides, the CDR3 is TGCGCCAGCAGCCACCTTGTAGCGGGAACCTACGAGCAGTACTTC.

The chain has TRBV7-9 and TRBJ1-1; D unresolved. The V gene lost 5 bases and the J gene lost 2 bases, with 12 bases spanning the gap. Germline-derived CDR1 and CDR2 are SEHNR and FQNEAQ (reference sequence). The CDR3 has 14 amino acids. The CDR3 DNA is TGTGCCAGCAGCCAGAGGACCGCCAACACTGAAGCTTTCTTT. Protein product: CASSQRTANTEAFF. The full variable domain, with the rest looked up from reference TRBV7-9 and TRBJ1-1, is DTGVSQNPRHKITKRGQNVTFRCDPISEHNRLYWYRQTLGQGPEFLTYFQNEAQLEKSRLLSDRFSAERPKGSFSTLEIQRTEQGDSAMYLCASSQRTANTEAFFGQGTRLTVV.

The genes are TRBV15 and TRBJ1-1; no reliable D call. Looked up from germline, CDR1 is LNHNV and CDR2 is YYDKDF (reference sequence). With 0 bases removed from V and 1 base from J, the gap between germline ends came to 3 bases. The CDR3 length is 13 residues. CDR3 amino acids: CATSREANTEAFF. CDR3 DNA sequence: TGTGCCACCAGCAGAGAAGCGAACACTGAAGCTTTCTTT.

The sample holds a few counts of this clonotype. This rearrangement joins TRBV6-2 or TRBV6-3 to TRBJ2-7, with D maybe TRBD2 (6 bases). The DNA end lines up better with TRBJ2-5; the J call may be wrong. The CDR3 consists of 13 residues. The germline gives CDR1 MNHEY, CDR2 SVGEGT. The CDR3 loop reads CASSPAGKETQYF. In nucleotides, the CDR3 is TGTGCCAGCAGCCCCGCGGGAAAGGAGACCCAGTACTTC.

Here the CDR3 reads CASSITSGAITQYF. The CDR3 coding sequence is TGTGCCAGCAGCATCACTAGCGGGGCAATTACGCAGTATTTT. The J gene is TRBJ2-3, the V gene TRBV7-2; 10 bases are a match to TRBD2. Germline assignment: CDR1 SGHTA and CDR2 FQGNSA. This CDR3 has 14 amino acids. The V and J ends lost 5 bases and 8 bases, in that order; junction bases with no gene match: 7.

This clonotype was seen only a few times. The chain links TRBV7-9 to TRBJ2-4; 10 nucleotides agree with TRBD2. Matching the DNA end better, TRBJ2-7 makes the J call doubtful. Per the germline V gene, CDR1 is SEHNR and CDR2 is FQNEAQ (reference sequence). The CDR3 runs to 15 residues. The CDR3 nucleotides are TGTGCCAGCAGCTTAGTGGGACTAGCGCCATACGAGCAGTACTTC. Protein: CASSLVGLAPYEQYF.

This chain uses TRBV5-1 with TRBJ1-2, with D possibly being TRBD1 (6 bases). Trimming removed 5 bases from V and 8 bases from J, with 22 bases in between. This CDR3 region has 15 residues. From germline, CDR1 is SGHRS and CDR2 YFSETQ. CDR3 amino acids: CASRLTSDRFRGYTF. The CDR3 region has the DNA TGCGCCAGCAGGCTTACCTCAGACAGGTTTAGGGGCTACACCTTC.

This chain links TRBV6-6 with TRBJ2-1; tentative D call: TRBD2 (5 bases). This CDR3 has 14 residues. CDR1 and CDR2 (germline): MNHNY, SVGAGI (reference sequence). Trimming pared 5 bases from V and 8 bases from J, leaving 16 bases between. CDR3 sequence (DNA): TGTGCCAGCAGTGATAATCAGCGGTACGATGAGCAGTTCTTC. It specifies CASSDNQRYDEQFF.

This clonotype was seen many times. Written as DNA, the CDR3 is TGTGCCAGCAGTTACTCGGGCAGGGATAATGAAAAACTGTTTTTT. This codes for CASSYSGRDNEKLFF. The rearrangement links TRBV6-6 to TRBJ1-4, with D possibly being TRBD1 (5 bases). The CDR3 is 15 residues long. Germline V gene sequence: CDR1 MNHNY, CDR2 SVGAGI (reference sequence). V lost 0 bases and J 4 bases, leaving 9 bases between the germline ends.

The V call is TRBV11-2, the J call TRBJ2-1, with a tentative D call TRBD2 (6 bases). Germline loops: CDR1 SGHAT, CDR2 FQNNGV. Trimming removed 1 base at V and 14 bases at J, with 24 bases between. This CDR3 has 16 amino acids. Written as DNA, the CDR3 is TGTGCCAGCAGCTTAGCTGGGACTGGGCCGGGATTGGCGGAGTTCTTC. Protein sequence: CASSLAGTGPGLAEFF.

This clonotype was observed a few times. V and J are TRBV7-9 and TRBJ2-7, with a weak D call TRBD1 (6 bases). Germline CDR1 reads SEHNR; CDR2 reads FQNEAQ (reference sequence). Trimming stripped 7 bases from V and 3 bases from J, with 13 bases between. The CDR3 consists of 13 residues. For the CDR3, the DNA is TGTGCCAGCACCCGGGACACCTACTACGAGCAGTACTTC. This codes for CASTRDTYYEQYF.

This rearrangement joins TRBV3-1 to TRBJ2-7, with D perhaps assigned TRBD1 or TRBD2 (5 bases each). The CDR3 length is 14 residues. Germline CDR1 LGHDT, CDR2 YNNKEL (reference sequence). The V end lost 2 bases, the J end lost 2 bases, and 10 bases lay between the germline ends. The CDR3 DNA sequence: TGTGCCAGCAGCCAATCGGGGACCACCTACGAGCAGTACTTC. Its translation: CASSQSGTTYEQYF.

The V and J genes are TRBV7-9 and TRBJ1-2; D not resolved. V was pared by 1 base and J by 4 bases, with 4 bases between. CDR1 and CDR2 from the germline V gene are SEHNR and FQNEAQ (reference sequence). The CDR3 contains 12 residues. CDR3 coding DNA: TGTGCCAGCAGCTTAGAAGTCTATGGCTACACCTTC. Its translation is CASSLEVYGYTF.

This CDR3 reads CASSYRMTYNEQYF. In DNA form, the CDR3 reads TGTGCCAGCAGCTACCGGATGACCTACAATGAGCAGTACTTC. The V call is TRBV7-6, the J call TRBJ2-1; D ambiguous. Matching the DNA end better, TRBJ2-7 makes the J call doubtful. Germline CDR1 SGHVS, CDR2 FNYEAQ. The CDR3 covers 14 residues.

A note on this clonotype: This may be a read error: a much more frequent sequence differs by one nucleotide. The rearrangement joins TRBV20-1 to TRBJ2-5; a weak D match, TRBD2 (5 bases). V gave up 2 bases and J gave up 2 bases, with 9 bases separating them. Per germline, CDR1 DFQATT and CDR2 SNEGSKA (reference sequence). The CDR3 covers 13 residues. The CDR3, as DNA: TGCAGTGCTAGACTTACGGGACAAGAGACCCAGTACTTC. It translates to CSARLTGQETQYF.

This clonotype was observed a handful of times. This chain links TRBV5-5 with TRBJ1-2; D gene ambiguous. Per germline, CDR1 SGHKS and CDR2 YYEKEE (reference sequence). The CDR3 length is 15 residues. The V end lost 4 bases, the J end lost 6 bases, and 19 bases lay between the germline ends. CDR3 region: CASSPRFGEIDGYTF. CDR3 nucleotides: TGTGCCAGCAGCCCCCGGTTCGGGGAGATTGATGGCTACACCTTC.

CDR3 nucleotide sequence: TGTGCCAGCAGCTTAACTGGGGGGAATGGAAACACCATATATTTT. Translating gives CASSLTGGNGNTIYF. The rearrangement joins TRBV7-2 to TRBJ1-3; possibly TRBD1 for D (5 bases). CDR1 and CDR2 from the germline V gene are SGHTA and FQGNSA. The V and J ends lost 2 bases and 3 bases respectively, with 11 bases between them. The CDR3 contains 15 residues.

Only a few counts were recorded for this clonotype. The chain has TRBV7-9 and TRBJ2-1, with D unresolved. CDR3 length equals 11 residues. Trimming removed 7 bases from V and 5 bases from J, with 6 bases in between. The germline gives CDR1 SEHNR, CDR2 FQNEAQ (reference sequence). CDR3 in DNA: TGTGCCAGCACCATAGACAATGAGCAGTTCTTC. Protein: CASTIDNEQFF.

The rearrangement uses TRBV20-1 and TRBJ1-5, with 8 bases that match TRBD1. The CDR3 extends over 14 amino acids. Trimming at V came to 2 bases and at J to 6 bases, leaving 6 bases not matched to a gene. Germline CDR1 reads DFQATT; CDR2 reads SNEGSKA (reference sequence). The CDR3 DNA is TGCAGTGCTAGACGACAGGGGCTGAGTCAGCCCCAGCATTTT. This translates into CSARRQGLSQPQHF.

The chain links TRBV5-5 to TRBJ1-2; weak D call: TRBD1 (6 bases). V was clipped by 4 bases and J by 4 bases, with 14 bases between them. CDR1 and CDR2 from the germline V gene are SGHKS and YYEKEE (reference sequence). The CDR3 sequence is 14 residues long. The CDR3 coding sequence is TGTGCCAGCAGCCCGGGCGGGACAACCTATGGCTACACCTTC. The encoded protein is CASSPGGTTYGYTF.

V gene TRBV5-1 combines with J gene TRBJ1-2, with D hard to call. Germline lookup yields CDR1 SGHRS and CDR2 YFSETQ. V lost 0 bases and J lost 1, with 7 bases in between. The CDR3 is made up of 14 amino acids. The CDR3 region is CASSLESFNYGYTF. The CDR3 DNA sequence: TGCGCCAGCAGCTTGGAGAGCTTTAACTATGGCTACACCTTC.

The chain employs TRBV20-1 and TRBJ2-7, with D possibly TRBD1 on 5 matching bases. There are 14 residues in the CDR3. Germline-derived CDR1 and CDR2 are DFQATT and SNEGSKA (reference sequence). Trimming took off 0 bases at V and 2 bases at J, with 11 bases between the two ends. CDR3 in amino acids: CSARDLTGAYEQYF. The CDR3, as DNA: TGCAGTGCTAGAGATCTTACAGGAGCCTACGAGCAGTACTTC.

Only a few counts were recorded for this clonotype. The chain joins TRBV12-3 or TRBV12-4 to TRBJ2-1; D ambiguous. Trimming shortened V by 6 bases and J by 9 bases, and 6 bases separated the two germline ends. The CDR3 sequence is 10 residues long. Here the CDR3 reads CASRGFEQFF. The DNA of the CDR3 is TGTGCCAGCAGGGGTTTTGAGCAGTTCTTC.

V is TRBV6-6 and J is TRBJ2-5; 12 bases agree with TRBD1. The ends lost 6 bases at V and 11 bases at J; junction bases unmatched: 13. Germline assignment: CDR1 MNHNY and CDR2 SVGAGI (reference sequence). The CDR3 is 15 amino acids. CDR3 sequence reads: CASSPRDRGPYAQYF. DNA of the CDR3: TGTGCCAGCAGCCCCCGGGACAGGGGGCCCTACGCGCAGTACTTC.

This chain joins TRBV7-2 and TRBJ2-3, with TRBD1 identical over 7 bases. The CDR3 has 14 residues. V trimming: 3 bases; J trimming: 6 bases; junction bases outside the gene matches: 6. Germline assignment: CDR1 SGHTA and CDR2 FQGNSA. Here the CDR3 DNA reads TGTGCCAGCAGCTTGTACAGGGGTGGCGATACGCAGTATTTT. It encodes CASSLYRGGDTQYF.